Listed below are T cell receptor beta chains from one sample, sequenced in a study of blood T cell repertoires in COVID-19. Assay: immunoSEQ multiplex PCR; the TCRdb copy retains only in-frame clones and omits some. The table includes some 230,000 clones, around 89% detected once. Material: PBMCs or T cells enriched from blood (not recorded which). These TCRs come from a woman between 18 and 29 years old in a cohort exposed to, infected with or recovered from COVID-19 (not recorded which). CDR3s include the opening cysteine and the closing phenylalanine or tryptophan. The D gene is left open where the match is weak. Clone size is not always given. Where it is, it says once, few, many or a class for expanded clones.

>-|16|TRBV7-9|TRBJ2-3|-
CASSQSRRAQADTQYF
TGTGCCAGCAGCCAGTCCCGGAGGGCCCAGGCAGATACGCAGTATTTT
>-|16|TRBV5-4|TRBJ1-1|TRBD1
CASSPGQGRSSTEAFF
TGTGCCAGCAGCCCGGGACAGGGCCGCTCTAGCACTGAAGCTTTCTTT
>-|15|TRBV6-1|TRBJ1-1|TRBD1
CASSETTGQGTEAFF
TGTGCCAGCAGTGAAACGACAGGGCAGGGGACTGAAGCTTTCTTT
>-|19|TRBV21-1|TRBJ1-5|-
CASSKAEDSTRYSNQPQHF
TGTGCCAGCAGCAAGGCAGAGGACAGTACGCGATATAGCAATCAGCCCCAGCATTTT
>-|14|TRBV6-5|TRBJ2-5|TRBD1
CASYRDRDSETQYF
TGTGCCAGCTACCGGGACAGGGATTCAGAGACCCAGTACTTC
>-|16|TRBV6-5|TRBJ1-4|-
CASSYSGGHTNEKLFF
TGTGCCAGCAGTTACTCCGGCGGGCATACCAATGAAAAACTGTTTTTT
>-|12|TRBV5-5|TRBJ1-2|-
CASSAGMGGYTF
TGTGCCAGCAGCGCGGGGATGGGTGGCTACACCTTC
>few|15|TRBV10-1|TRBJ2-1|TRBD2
CASSESLAGANEQFF
TGCGCCAGCAGTGAGTCTCTAGCGGGAGCCAATGAGCAGTTCTTC
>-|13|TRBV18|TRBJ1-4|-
CASSPSAVEKLFF
TGTGCCAGCTCACCCTCGGCGGTTGAAAAACTGTTTTTT
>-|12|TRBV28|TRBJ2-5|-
CASSSFGETQYF
TGTGCCAGCAGTTCGTTCGGGGAGACCCAGTACTTC
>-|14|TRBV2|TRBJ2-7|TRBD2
CASSGTSIVVEQYF
TGTGCCAGCAGTGGGACTAGTATTGTGGTCGAGCAGTACTTC
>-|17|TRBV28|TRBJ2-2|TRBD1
CASSLYMGQGVTGELFF
TGTGCCAGCAGTTTATATATGGGACAGGGGGTCACCGGGGAGCTGTTTTTT
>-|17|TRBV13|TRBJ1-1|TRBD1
CASSLGMGTAQITEAFF
TGTGCCAGCAGCTTAGGTATGGGGACAGCACAGATCACTGAAGCTTTCTTT
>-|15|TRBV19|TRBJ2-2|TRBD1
CASHSQGANTGELFF
TGTGCCAGCCACTCACAGGGGGCCAACACCGGGGAGCTGTTTTTT
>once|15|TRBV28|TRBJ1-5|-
CASSFLSGGNQPQHF
TGTGCCAGCAGTTTCCTCTCAGGGGGCAATCAGCCCCAGCATTTT
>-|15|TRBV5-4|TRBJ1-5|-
CASSLDRGEGQPQHF
TGTGCCAGCAGCTTGGATCGGGGGGAGGGACAGCCCCAGCATTTT
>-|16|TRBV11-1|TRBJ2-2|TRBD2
CASSLARREPSGELFF
TGTGCCAGCAGCTTAGCGAGGCGGGAGCCCTCCGGGGAGCTGTTTTTT
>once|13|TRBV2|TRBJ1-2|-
CASSGRVENGYTF
TGTGCCAGCAGTGGCAGGGTTGAGAATGGCTACACCTTC
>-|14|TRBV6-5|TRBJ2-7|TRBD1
CASEWDRIRREQYF
TGTGCCAGCGAGTGGGACAGGATAAGAAGGGAGCAGTACTTC
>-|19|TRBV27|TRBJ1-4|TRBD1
CASSLLPGQGVATNEKLFF
TGTGCCAGCAGTTTATTACCGGGACAGGGGGTTGCAACTAATGAAAAACTGTTTTTT
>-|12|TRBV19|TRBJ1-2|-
CASQTGFYGYTF
TGTGCCAGTCAAACAGGTTTTTATGGCTACACCTTC
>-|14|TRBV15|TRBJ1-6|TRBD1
CATSLDRYRSPLHF
TGTGCCACCAGCCTGGACAGGTACCGCTCACCCCTCCACTTT
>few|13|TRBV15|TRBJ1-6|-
CATSGRPGGSLHF
TGTGCCACCAGCGGCCGACCCGGCGGGTCCCTCCACTTT
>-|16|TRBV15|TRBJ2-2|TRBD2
CATSRDVGGTTGELFF
TGTGCCACCAGCAGAGATGTCGGGGGGACCACCGGGGAGCTGTTTTTT
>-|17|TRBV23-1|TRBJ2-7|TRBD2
CASSPWETSGPPYEQYF
TGCGCCAGCAGTCCCTGGGAGACTAGCGGGCCGCCCTACGAGCAGTACTTC
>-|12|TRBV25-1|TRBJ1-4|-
CASSYAGEKLFF
TGTGCCAGCAGCTACGCGGGTGAAAAACTGTTTTTT
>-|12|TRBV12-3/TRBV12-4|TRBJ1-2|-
CASSPANYGYTF
TGTGCCAGCAGCCCAGCTAACTATGGCTACACCTTC
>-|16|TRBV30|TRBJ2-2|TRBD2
CAWRQGGTSGTGELFF
TGTGCCTGGAGGCAGGGGGGGACTAGCGGCACCGGGGAGCTGTTTTTT
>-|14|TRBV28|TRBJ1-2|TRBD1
CASSLGRGDYGYTF
TGTGCCAGCAGTTTGGGCAGGGGGGACTATGGCTACACCTTC
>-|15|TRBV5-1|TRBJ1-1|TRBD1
CASSTDGQGNTEAFF
TGCGCCAGCAGCACCGATGGACAGGGGAACACTGAAGCTTTCTTT
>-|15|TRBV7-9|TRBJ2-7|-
CASSDGTSRSYEQYF
TGTGCCAGCAGCGATGGGACAAGTCGGTCCTACGAGCAGTACTTC
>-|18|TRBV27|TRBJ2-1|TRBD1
CASTQPSGTGGTYNEQFF
TGTGCCAGCACCCAGCCCTCCGGGACAGGGGGCACCTACAATGAGCAGTTCTTC
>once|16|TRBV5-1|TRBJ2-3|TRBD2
CASSPGLAGGTDTQYF
TGCGCCAGCAGCCCGGGACTAGCGGGAGGCACAGATACGCAGTATTTT
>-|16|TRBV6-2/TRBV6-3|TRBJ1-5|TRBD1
CASSYMGQGNYRPQHF
TGTGCCAGCAGTTACATGGGACAGGGAAACTACCGGCCCCAGCATTTT
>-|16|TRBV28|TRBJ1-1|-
CASSPGTPFMNTEAFF
TGTGCCAGCAGTCCCGGGACACCGTTCATGAACACTGAAGCTTTCTTT
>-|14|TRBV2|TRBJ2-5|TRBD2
CARETGTRGETQYF
TGTGCCAGGGAGACCGGGACTAGGGGGGAGACCCAGTACTTC
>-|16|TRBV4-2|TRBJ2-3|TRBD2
CASSQDLAGGTDTQYF
TGTGCCAGCAGCCAAGATCTAGCGGGGGGCACAGATACGCAGTATTTT
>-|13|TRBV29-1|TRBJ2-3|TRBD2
CSVGGGSTDTQYF
TGCAGCGTTGGCGGGGGTAGCACAGATACGCAGTATTTT
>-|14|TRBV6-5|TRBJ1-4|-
CATLDSFGNEKLFF
TGTGCCACCCTGGACAGTTTTGGTAATGAAAAACTGTTTTTT
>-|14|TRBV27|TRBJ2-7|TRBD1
CASSKRDSSYEQYF
TGTGCCAGCTCTAAAAGGGACAGTTCCTACGAGCAGTACTTC
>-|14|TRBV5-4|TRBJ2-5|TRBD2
CASTVPGLQETQYF
TGTGCCAGCACCGTCCCGGGACTACAAGAGACCCAGTACTTC
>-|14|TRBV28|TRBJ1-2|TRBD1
CASSYPGGNYGYTF
TGTGCCAGCAGTTATCCAGGGGGAAACTATGGCTACACCTTC
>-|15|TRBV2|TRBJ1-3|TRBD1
CASSEDGTEGNTIYF
TGTGCCAGCAGTGAGGATGGGACAGAAGGAAACACCATATATTTT
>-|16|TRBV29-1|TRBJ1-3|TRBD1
CSVSRAGGNSGNTIYF
TGCAGCGTTTCGAGGGCAGGGGGGAACTCTGGAAACACCATATATTTT
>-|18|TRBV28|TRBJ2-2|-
CASSFPPPDSMNTGELFF
TGTGCCAGCAGTTTTCCACCTCCCGACAGCATGAACACCGGGGAGCTGTTTTTT
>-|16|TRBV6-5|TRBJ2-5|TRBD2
CASSYSVGAGGETQYF
TGTGCCAGCAGTTACTCAGTCGGAGCGGGAGGAGAGACCCAGTACTTC
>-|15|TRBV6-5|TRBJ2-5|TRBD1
CASSPDRKGLETQYF
TGTGCCAGCAGTCCGGACAGGAAGGGGTTGGAGACCCAGTACTTC
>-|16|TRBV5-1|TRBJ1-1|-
CASSLGPRARGTEAFF
TGCGCCAGCAGCTTGGGACCCCGGGCCCGAGGGACTGAAGCTTTCTTT
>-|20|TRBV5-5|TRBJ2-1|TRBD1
CASSLGPGDHRGRSYNEQFF
TGTGCCAGCAGCTTGGGTCCGGGTGACCACAGGGGGAGGTCCTACAATGAGCAGTTCTTC
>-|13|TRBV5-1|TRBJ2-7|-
CASSSGQTYEQYF
TGCGCCAGCAGCTCCGGACAGACCTACGAGCAGTACTTC
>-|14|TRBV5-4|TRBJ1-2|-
CASSLDGQIRGYTF
TGTGCCAGCAGCTTGGACGGACAGATACGCGGCTACACCTTC
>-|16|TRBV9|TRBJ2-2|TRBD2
CASRGTSGPNTGELFF
TGTGCCAGCAGAGGGACTAGCGGACCGAACACCGGGGAGCTGTTTTTT
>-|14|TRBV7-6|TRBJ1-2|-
CASSSDEGVDGYTF
TGTGCCAGCAGCTCCGATGAAGGGGTTGATGGCTACACCTTC
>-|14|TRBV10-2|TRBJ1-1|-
CASSDSRIQIEAFF
TGCGCCAGCAGTGACTCGCGAATACAGATCGAAGCTTTCTTT
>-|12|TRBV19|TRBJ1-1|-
CASRIGDTEAFF
TGTGCCAGTAGGATCGGGGACACTGAAGCTTTCTTT